The T cell receptor (beta chain) described here comes from a study of PD-L1 blockade in urothelial cancer. General study points: Durable-benefit patients showed greater tumor-associated blood clone expansion at 3 weeks.

Concerning this clone: Its antigen is as yet unknown.

Specified time point: pretreatment peripheral blood. Synthetic spike-ins, TCR analog templates, were added into each PCR. Method: immunoSEQ multiplex PCR; TCRdb's copy keeps in-frame clones and lacks some. The sample shows about 56,000 clones, less than 90% of them seen only once. Germline CDR1 reads MNHEY; CDR2 reads SVGAGI. CDR3 length: 16 amino acids. V gave up 2 bases and J gave up 0 bases, with 13 bases separating them. This sequence joins TRBV6-5 and TRBJ1-1, with TRBD1 as a possible D gene (5 bases). The sample was PBMCs, taken around atezolizumab (anti-PD-L1) treatment. The origin of this receptor is a man in his 70s with urothelial cancer. The CDR3 loop reads CASSYGQGLMNTEAFF. CDR3 in DNA: TGTGCCAGCAGTTACGGGCAGGGCCTCATGAACACTGAAGCTTTCTTT.